This is a list of T cell receptor beta chains from one sample in a study of shared T cell receptors in the human thymus. Some clones are missing from TCRdb's copy, which holds only in-frame ones; the method was immunoSEQ multiplex PCR. The sample holds 700,000 or so clones, 70% to 90% seen once. These sequences were also reported in another study, on human thymus T cells.

Input material: thymocytes. The receptors shown here come from a girl less than two years old with a congenital heart defect. Both conserved end residues are trimmed from each CDR3. The order of the fields is V gene, CDR3 protein.

TRBV7-9 ASSRENTEAF
TRBV19 ASSTIQRSGTNEKLF
TRBV2 ASSEVSGWGGYT
TRBV28 ASSPLPGQRSGNTIY
TRBV11-2 ASGSTSQRAF
TRBV13 ASSLRKTSGTYNEQF
TRBV2 ASSGGGYSNQPQH
TRBV6-5 ASRETANTEAF
TRBV7-3 ASSQTGVETQY
TRBV6-1 ASSPRQGVGTEAF
TRBV6-1 ASRSGVGRETQY
TRBV13 ASSYGQGDGYT
TRBV19 ASSIHQGMEYGYT
TRBV11-2 ASSPLDREIYGYT
TRBV4-3 ASSQTKAITGTNTEAF
TRBV18 ASSPSGTGDVNYGYT
TRBV9 ASSVGTSGGAKNIQY
TRBV19 ASSIRRTGDSYEQY
TRBV7-7 ASSQSGGQQETQY
TRBV7-2 ASSFLPDRRYYEQY
TRBV6-1 ASSEVKGEVRDRAYGYT
TRBV27 ASSLNRGIIYGYT
TRBV19 ASRAGDRNYGYT
TRBV6-1 ASSEPPRGDTEAF
TRBV25-1 ASRGVFVHSPLH